The present T cell receptor (beta chain) was sequenced within a study of blood T cell repertoires in COVID-19. On the study more broadly: The cDNA or gDNA used as material had been derived from T cells, B-cell-depleted T cells, or PBMCs.

This table comes from immunoSEQ multiplex PCR, and its TCRdb copy is limited to in-frame clones, with some not included. The table shows fewer than 300,000 clones, with about nine tenths occurring only once. Trimming stripped 5 bases from V and 5 bases from J, with 12 bases between. Germline CDR1 is SGHTA and CDR2 is FQGNSA. The CDR3 extends over 13 amino acids. Specimen: peripheral blood. The sequence was obtained from a woman in her thirties or forties who had recovered from COVID-19. The V gene is TRBV7-2, the J gene TRBJ1-2; unclear D gene. CDR3 in DNA: TGTGCCAGCAGCCGTGGTCGGGGATATGGCTACACCTTC. As protein: CASSRGRGYGYTF. Combining the CDR3 with reference TRBV7-2 and TRBJ1-2 gives the whole variable domain GAGVSQSPSNKVTEKGKDVELRCDPISGHTALYWYRQSLGQGLEFLIYFQGNSAPDKSGLPSDRFSAERTGGSVSTLTIQRTQQEDSAVYLCASSRGRGYGYTFGSGTRLTVV.